This TCR beta chain is from a study of sequential checkpoint blockade in melanoma. Treatment meaning: randomized to nivolumab then ipilimumab (arm A) or the reverse (arm B). The table came from immunoSEQ multiplex PCR; TCRdb's copy has only in-frame clones and leaves some out. Of about 9,600 clones detected, approximately 25% appear once; the ten largest clones hold less than 20%. Germline V gene sequence: CDR1 LGHNT, CDR2 FRNRAP. The J segment lost 5 bases and the V segment lost 6 bases, leaving 11 bases of the junction unmatched. The length of the CDR3 is 15 residues. The source is a human donor with melanoma. The chain couples TRBV12-5 to TRBJ2-5; 8 nucleotides match TRBD2. The sample in question was tumor tissue (inferred from file names), obtained from a patient given nivolumab and ipilimumab in sequence. The CDR3 is CASGPNLAGGETQYF. In nucleotides, the CDR3 is TGTGCTAGTGGCCCTAATCTAGCGGGCGGGGAGACCCAGTACTTC.